This T cell receptor beta chain was recorded in a study of pediatric ulcerative colitis. Regarding the study as a whole: Ulcerative colitis patients shared more blood-rectal clones than controls.

Germline V gene sequence: CDR1 SGHNT, CDR2 YENEEA. The V and J ends lost 5 bases and 3 bases, in that order; junction bases with no gene match: 8. The CDR3 is made up of 16 amino acids. For this clone: The target antigen is unknown.

TCRdb's copy holds only in-frame clones and misses some; the assay was immunoSEQ multiplex PCR. The sample records about 64,000 clones, 85% to 90% being singletons. What was sequenced was blood. The rearrangement uses TRBV11-3 and TRBJ2-3; 10 nucleotides align to TRBD2. The source of this sequence is a boy aged 5 to 17 with severe ulcerative colitis. CDR3 in amino acids: CASSRGLAGATDTQYF. The CDR3 nucleotides are TGTGCCAGCAGCCGGGGCCTAGCGGGAGCGACAGATACGCAGTATTTT.